This T cell receptor (beta chain) was observed in a study of blood T cells in healthy people across ages. PCR was performed a second time for about 6 to 12 cycles using a sample-barcoded 5' primer and a J-beta primer mix. TCRdb itself ran the 5' RACE reads through MiXCR, one entry per CDR3 protein. The table lists about 560,000 distinct CDR3 sequences, about 26% of them singletons, with approximately 3.6% in the top ten. Per germline, CDR1 LNHNV and CDR2 YYDKDF (reference sequence). With 4 bases clipped from V and 2 bases from J, the junction kept 5 bases outside the gene matches. The CDR3 consists of 14 residues. This same sample was also part of a study on T cells of mothers and their children. This second study says: Related mother-child pairs shared marginally more repertoire than unrelated pairs, though not significantly.

This receptor was taken from a boy aged 2 to 9 in good health. The gene calls are TRBV15 and TRBJ2-7; 7 bases are a match to TRBD2. Sequenced: blood. The DNA for the CDR3 is TGTGCCACCAGCATGCGGGAGTCCGCCTACGAGCAGTACTTC. It codes for CATSMRESAYEQYF.